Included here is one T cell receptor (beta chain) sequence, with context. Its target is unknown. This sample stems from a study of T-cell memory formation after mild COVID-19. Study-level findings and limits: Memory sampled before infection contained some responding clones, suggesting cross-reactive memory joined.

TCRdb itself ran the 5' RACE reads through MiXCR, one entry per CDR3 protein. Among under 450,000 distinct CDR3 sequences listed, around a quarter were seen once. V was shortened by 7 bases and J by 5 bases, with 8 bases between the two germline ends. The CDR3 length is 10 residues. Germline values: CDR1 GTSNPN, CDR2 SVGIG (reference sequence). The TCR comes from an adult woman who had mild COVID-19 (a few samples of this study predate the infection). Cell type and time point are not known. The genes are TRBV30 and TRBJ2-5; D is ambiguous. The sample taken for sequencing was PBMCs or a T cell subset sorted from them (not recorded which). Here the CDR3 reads CASQAETQYF. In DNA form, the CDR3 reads TGTGCCTCACAAGCGGAGACCCAGTACTTC. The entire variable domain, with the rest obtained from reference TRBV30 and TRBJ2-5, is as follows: SQTIHQWPATLVQPVGSPLSLECTVEGTSNPNLYWYRQAAGRGLQLLFYSVGIGQISSEVPQNLSASRPQDRQFILSSKKLLLSDSGFYLCASQAETQYFGPGTRLLVL.